The 8 T cell receptor beta chains listed next were all sequenced from one sample in a study of blood T cell repertoires in COVID-19. Assay: immunoSEQ multiplex PCR; the TCRdb copy retains only in-frame clones and omits some. Counted here are about 230,000 clones, over 70% occurring once; the ten biggest clones make up more than 3%. Sequenced: PBMCs or T cells enriched from blood (not recorded which). These receptor sequences come from a woman in her 30s who had been exposed to COVID-19.

This sequence joins TRBV7-8 and TRBJ2-7; 12 nucleotides agree with TRBD2. Germline values: CDR1 SGHVS, CDR2 FQNEAQ. The length of the CDR3 is 15 residues. The ends lost 4 bases at V and 4 bases at J; junction bases unmatched: 5. CDR3 residues: CASSSRTSGKYEQYF. The CDR3 DNA is TGTGCCAGCAGCTCCCGGACTAGCGGGAAATACGAGCAGTACTTC.

The V and J genes are TRBV5-1 and TRBJ2-1, with 11 nucleotides matching TRBD2. Germline V gene lookup returns CDR1 SGHRS and CDR2 YFSETQ. V lost 2 bases, J lost 8 bases, and 9 bases stayed unmatched. This CDR3 has 16 amino acids. The CDR3 coding sequence is TGCGCCAGCAGCTTAGGGCCGGGACTAGCGGTCGATGAGCAGTTCTTC. Translated, it gives CASSLGPGLAVDEQFF.

The V and J genes are TRBV7-8 and TRBJ2-3; 11 bases align to TRBD2. CDR1 SGHVS and CDR2 FQNEAQ come from the germline V gene. V lost 3 bases to trimming and J lost 8 bases; unmatched junction nucleotides: 4. The length of the CDR3 is 14 residues. The CDR3 region has the DNA TGTGCCAGCAGCTTTAGCGGGAGGGCCGGTACGCAGTATTTT. Its protein is CASSFSGRAGTQYF.

The rearrangement uses TRBV14 and TRBJ1-1; 11 nucleotides align to TRBD1. In germline, CDR1 is SGHDN, CDR2 FVKESK. Trimming cost V 2 bases and J 3 bases; bases outside gene matches: 5. The CDR3 extends over 16 amino acids. In DNA, the CDR3 is TGTGCCAGCAGCCAAAGGACAGGGGGCTTGGACACTGAAGCTTTCTTT. It translates to CASSQRTGGLDTEAFF.

The chain combines TRBV4-1 with TRBJ1-1; D unclear. CDR1 and CDR2 (germline): MGHRA, YSYEKL. The CDR3 covers 15 residues. V lost 4 bases and J 1 base, leaving 13 bases between the germline ends. CDR3 in DNA: TGCGCCAGCAGCCGAGGGCCGCGACAGAACACTGAAGCTTTCTTT. Translating it yields CASSRGPRQNTEAFF.

The chain is built from TRBV19 and TRBJ1-2; D is perhaps TRBD1 (6 bases). The CDR3 has 14 residues. CDR1 and CDR2 (germline): LNHDA, SQIVND (reference sequence). V lost 6 bases, J lost 2 bases, and 13 bases lay in between. CDR3 amino acids: CASRPQGRNYGYTF. DNA for the CDR3: TGTGCCAGTAGGCCACAGGGCCGGAACTATGGCTACACCTTC.

The genes are TRBV27 and TRBJ2-5; TRBD1 agrees at 12 bases. This CDR3 is 15 amino acids long. The germline V gene has CDR1 MNHEY and CDR2 SMNVEV (reference sequence). J gave up 7 bases and V 8 bases, and 11 bases lay outside the gene matches. The CDR3 bases are TGTGCCAGCTGCGTGGGGACAGGGGGCGTCGGGACCCAGTACTTC. Translated: CASCVGTGGVGTQYF.

This sequence joins TRBV27 and TRBJ1-2; TRBD1 is a possible D gene (6 bases). V was pared by 5 bases and J by 4 bases, with 11 bases between. Germline V gives CDR1 MNHEY, CDR2 SMNVEV (reference sequence). This CDR3 is 13 amino acids long. CDR3 region: CASSPQGGYGYTF. CDR3 sequence (DNA): TGTGCCAGCAGTCCACAGGGCGGCTATGGCTACACCTTC.